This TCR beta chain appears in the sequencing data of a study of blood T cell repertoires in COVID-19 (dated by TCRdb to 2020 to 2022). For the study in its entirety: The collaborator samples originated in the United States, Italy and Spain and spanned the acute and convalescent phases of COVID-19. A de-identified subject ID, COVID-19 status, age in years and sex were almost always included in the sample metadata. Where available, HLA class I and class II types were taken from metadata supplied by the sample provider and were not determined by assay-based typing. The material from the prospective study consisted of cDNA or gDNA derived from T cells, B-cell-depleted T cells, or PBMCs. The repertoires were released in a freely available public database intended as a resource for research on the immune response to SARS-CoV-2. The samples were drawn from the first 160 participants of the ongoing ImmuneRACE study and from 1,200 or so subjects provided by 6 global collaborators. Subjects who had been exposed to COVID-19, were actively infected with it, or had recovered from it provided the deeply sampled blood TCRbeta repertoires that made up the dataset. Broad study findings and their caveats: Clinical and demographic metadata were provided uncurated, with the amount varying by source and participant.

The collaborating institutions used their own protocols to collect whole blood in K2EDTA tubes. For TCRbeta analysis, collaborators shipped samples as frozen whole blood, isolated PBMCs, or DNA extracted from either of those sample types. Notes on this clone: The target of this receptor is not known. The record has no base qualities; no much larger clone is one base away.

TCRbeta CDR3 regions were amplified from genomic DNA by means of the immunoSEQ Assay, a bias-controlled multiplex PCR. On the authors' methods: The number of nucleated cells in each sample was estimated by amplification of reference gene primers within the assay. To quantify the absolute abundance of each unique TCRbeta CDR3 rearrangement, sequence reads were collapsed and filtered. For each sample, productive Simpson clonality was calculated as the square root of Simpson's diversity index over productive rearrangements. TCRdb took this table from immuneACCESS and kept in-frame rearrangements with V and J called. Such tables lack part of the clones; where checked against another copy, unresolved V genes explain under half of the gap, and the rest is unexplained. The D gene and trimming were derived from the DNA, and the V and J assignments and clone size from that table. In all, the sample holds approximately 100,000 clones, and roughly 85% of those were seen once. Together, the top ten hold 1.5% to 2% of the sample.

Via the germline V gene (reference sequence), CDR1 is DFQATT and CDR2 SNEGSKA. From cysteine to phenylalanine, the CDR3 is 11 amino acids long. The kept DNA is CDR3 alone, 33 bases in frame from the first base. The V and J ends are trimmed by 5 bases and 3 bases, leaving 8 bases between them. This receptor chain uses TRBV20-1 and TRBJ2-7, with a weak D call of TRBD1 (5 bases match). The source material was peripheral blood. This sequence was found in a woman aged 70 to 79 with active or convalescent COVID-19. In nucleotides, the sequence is TGCAGTGCTCAAAGGGGCTACGAGCAGTACTTC. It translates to CSAQRGYEQYF.